Listed here is a single T cell receptor beta chain. This may come from a read error, since a much larger clone is one base off. The germline V gene has CDR1 MNHEY and CDR2 SVGEGT. The V gene end was trimmed by 2 bases and the J gene end by 5 bases; junction bases not matched to a gene: 2. This CDR3 is 15 amino acids long. The data derive from a study of T cells in Graves' hyperthyroidism and ophthalmopathy. Amplified regions were TCR beta CDR3 sequences from RNA transcripts. The study used the HTBI primer set for a first-round RT-PCR of the TCR CDR3. TCRdb reprocessed the multiplex PCR reads via MiXCR and lists one record per CDR3 protein. The sample lists almost 600,000 distinct CDR3 sequences, roughly 50% occurring once. Patients were aged 18 to 65, had disease duration under 2 months, and had newly diagnosed hyperthyroidism.

The receptor was derived from a woman between 18 and 29 years old with Graves' hyperthyroidism. The sample comprised peripheral blood or thyroid tissue (not recorded which). The chain employs TRBV6-2 or TRBV6-3 and TRBJ2-2; TRBD1 matches 10 bases. CDR3 amino acids: CASSYGGQGTGELFF. CDR3 coding DNA: TGTGCCAGCAGTTACGGGGGACAGGGGACCGGGGAGCTGTTTTTT.